These 5 T cell receptor beta chains share one sample of origin, sequenced in a study of blood T cell repertoires in COVID-19. The repertoire was sequenced with immunoSEQ multiplex PCR; TCRdb's copy has only in-frame clones and lacks some. The sample consists of over 200,000 clones, roughly 84% of them appearing once. The sequenced sample consisted of peripheral blood. Receptors were obtained from a man aged 40-49 years with active or convalescent COVID-19.

The chain is built from TRBV6-1 and TRBJ2-7; no clear D. The V gene's germline CDR1 is MNHNS and CDR2 SASEGT. The CDR3 spans 15 residues. V lost 3 bases, J lost 0 bases, and 12 bases lay in between. The CDR3 nucleotides read TGTGCCAGCAGTGAGGTCAGACTCGGCTCCTACGAGCAGTACTTC. As protein: CASSEVRLGSYEQYF.

The chain combines TRBV5-1 with TRBJ2-3, with 9 bases matching TRBD2. The CDR3 loop spans 15 amino acids. V was pared by 4 bases and J by 2 bases, with 5 bases of the junction left unmatched. CDR1 and CDR2 from the germline V gene are SGHRS and YFSETQ. As DNA, the CDR3 is TGCGCCAGCAGCGTGACTAGCGGAACCACAGATACGCAGTATTTT. Its protein is CASSVTSGTTDTQYF.

The chain has TRBV4-1 and TRBJ2-3; TRBD2 matches 8 bases. The V and J ends lost 1 base and 6 bases, in that order; junction bases with no gene match: 9. Germline lookup yields CDR1 MGHRA and CDR2 YSYEKL. The CDR3 consists of 16 residues. DNA of the CDR3: TGCGCCAGCAGCCAAGGCTATTACGGGGGGGAGGATACGCAGTATTTT. Translation gives CASSQGYYGGEDTQYF.

The chain has TRBV12-3 or TRBV12-4 and TRBJ1-2; D remains ambiguous. Trimming took off 4 bases at V and 5 bases at J, with 11 bases between the two ends. CDR3 length: 13 residues. CDR3 DNA: TGTGCCAGCAGTTCCGGGAGGACTTATGGCTACACCTTC. Its translation: CASSSGRTYGYTF.

CDR3 nucleotides: TGTGCCAGCAGCTTCGGACAGGGGGCTTTGTACGAGCAGTACTTC. It yields the protein CASSFGQGALYEQYF. The genes are TRBV6-5 and TRBJ2-7; TRBD1 matches at 11 bases. The CDR3 length is 15 residues. V dropped 6 bases and J dropped 4; count of bases not matched to a gene: 8. Germline V CDR1 and CDR2: MNHEY, SVGAGI.